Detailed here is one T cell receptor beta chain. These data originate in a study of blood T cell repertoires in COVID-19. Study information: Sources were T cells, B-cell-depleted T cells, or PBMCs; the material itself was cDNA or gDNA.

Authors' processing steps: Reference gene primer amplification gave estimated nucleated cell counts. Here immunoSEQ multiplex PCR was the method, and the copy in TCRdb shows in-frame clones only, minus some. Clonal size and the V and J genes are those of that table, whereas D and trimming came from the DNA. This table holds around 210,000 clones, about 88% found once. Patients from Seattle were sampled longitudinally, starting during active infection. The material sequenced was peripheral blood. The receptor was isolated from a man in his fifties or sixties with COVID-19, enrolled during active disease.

The CDR3 is CASKGAGDGYTF. CDR3 DNA: TGTGCCAGCAAAGGGGCAGGGGATGGCTACACCTTC. V is TRBV2 and J is TRBJ1-2; a weak D match, TRBD1 (6 bases). This CDR3 has 12 residues. Germline V gene sequence: CDR1 SNHLY, CDR2 FYNNEI. The V and J ends lost 7 bases and 6 bases respectively, with 12 bases between them.